This T cell receptor (beta chain) is drawn from a study of T cell changes during pregnancy in multiple sclerosis (dated by TCRdb to between 2019 and 2020). For context, the study as a whole: The study examined how the T cell repertoire changed over the course of pregnancy in women with multiple sclerosis.

Libraries were made using the immunoSEQ multiplex PCR assay. What TCRdb holds here is the immuneACCESS table cut down to in-frame rearrangements. Part of the clones is not present; checked against another copy, under half of the missing clones reflect an unresolved V gene, and the others are unexplained. The sample yields 70,000 or so clones; approximately 92% were counted once. 2% of the sample lies in the top ten. V lost 8 bases and J lost 2 bases, and the count of bases not matched to a germline gene is 9. The germline V gene supplies CDR1 MDHEN and CDR2 SYDVKM. Reading from cysteine to phenylalanine, the CDR3 counts 15 amino acids. The entry retains the CDR3 DNA only, 45 bases that are in frame from base 1. As concerns this clone: Its target antigen remains unknown. It has no much larger one-base neighbor in the sample; base qualities were not kept.

Rearrangement joined TRBV28 to TRBJ1-1; 9 nucleotides in the junction match TRBD1. The input for sequencing was peripheral blood, taken in the third trimester of pregnancy. This receptor was taken from a female donor in good health, enrolled as a control in a pregnancy study. The CDR3 protein is CASWGLGQGNTEAFF. The nucleotide sequence is given as TGTGCCAGCTGGGGCTTGGGACAGGGTAACACTGAAGCTTTCTTT.